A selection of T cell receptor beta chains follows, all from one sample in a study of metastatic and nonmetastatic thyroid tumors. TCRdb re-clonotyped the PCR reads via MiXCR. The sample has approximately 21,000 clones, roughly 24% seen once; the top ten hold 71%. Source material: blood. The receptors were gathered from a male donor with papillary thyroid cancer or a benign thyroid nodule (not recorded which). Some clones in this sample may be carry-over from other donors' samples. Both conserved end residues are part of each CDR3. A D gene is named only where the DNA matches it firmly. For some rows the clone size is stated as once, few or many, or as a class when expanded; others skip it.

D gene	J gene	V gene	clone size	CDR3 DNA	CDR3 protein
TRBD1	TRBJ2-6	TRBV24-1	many	TGTGCCACCAGTGACAGACAGGGTGATGGGGCCAACGTCCTGACTTTC	CATSDRQGDGANVLTF
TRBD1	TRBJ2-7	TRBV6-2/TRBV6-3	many	TGTGCCAGCAGTTACATCCGGACAGGGGGGATACTAGGAATCCACGAGCAGTACTTC	CASSYIRTGGILGIHEQYF
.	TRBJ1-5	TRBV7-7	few	TGTGCTAGCAGCTTGAAAGGGGGGCTCAATCAGCCCCAGCATTTT	CASSLKGGLNQPQHF
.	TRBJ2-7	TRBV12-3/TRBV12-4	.	TGTGCCAACAGTTTAGGTCCCGACTACGAGCAGTACTTC	CANSLGPDYEQYF
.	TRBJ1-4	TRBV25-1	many	TGTGCCAGCAGTAAGACAACGCTCTCAACTAATGAAAAACTGTTTTTT	CASSKTTLSTNEKLFF
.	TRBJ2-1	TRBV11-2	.	TGTGCCAGCAGCTTTGTAGGACAGAGTAACAATGAGCAGTTCTTC	CASSFVGQSNNEQFF
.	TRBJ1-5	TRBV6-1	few	TGTGCCAACAGTGACAGAACGGGGGGAGGTAGCAATCAGCCCCAGCATTTT	CANSDRTGGGSNQPQHF
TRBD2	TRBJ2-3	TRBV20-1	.	TGCAGTGGCCCGGGGACTAAATACATAGATACGCAGTATTTT	CSGPGTKYIDTQYF
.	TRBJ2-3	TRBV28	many	TGTGCCAGCAACCCCAGGGGGGGGGTCACAGATACGCAGTATTTT	CASNPRGGVTDTQYF
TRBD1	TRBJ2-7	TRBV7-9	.	TGTGACAGCAGCCCCGGACAGGGCGACCAGTACTTC	CDSSPGQGDQYF
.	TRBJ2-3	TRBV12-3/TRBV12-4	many	TGTGCCAGCCGGAGGTCGGCGGGTCCAGATACGCAGTATTTT	CASRRSAGPDTQYF
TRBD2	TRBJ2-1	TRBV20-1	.	TGCAGTGGCGGGGGGCCCGCTTCGGGTGAGCAGTTCTTC	CSGGGPASGEQFF
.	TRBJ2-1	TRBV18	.	TGTGCCAGCTCACCCGACACCTACAATGAGCAGTTCTTC	CASSPDTYNEQFF
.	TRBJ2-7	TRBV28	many	TGTGCCAGCAGTTTATCCTTAACCGGGACAAGATCCTACGAGCAGTACTTC	CASSLSLTGTRSYEQYF
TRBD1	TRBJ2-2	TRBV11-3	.	TGTGCCAGCAGACTGACAGGGTCAAAGGCCGGGGAGCTGTTTTTT	CASRLTGSKAGELFF
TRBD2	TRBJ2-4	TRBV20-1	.	TGCAGTGCCAGTACGGGAGGGTTTGGGATGTCCAAAAACATTCAGTACTTC	CSASTGGFGMSKNIQYF
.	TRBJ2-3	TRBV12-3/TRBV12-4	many	TGTGCCAGCAGTTTACCTGGCCGCAACACAGATACGCAGTATTTT	CASSLPGRNTDTQYF
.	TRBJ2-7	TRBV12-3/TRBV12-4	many	TGTGCCAGCAGCCTCCTCGAAAGCCCCTACGAGCAGTACTTC	CASSLLESPYEQYF
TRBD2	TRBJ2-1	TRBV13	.	TGTGCCTCGCAACCGGGACTAGAGTACAATGAGCAGTTCTTC	CASQPGLEYNEQFF
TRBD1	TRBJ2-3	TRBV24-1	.	TGTGCCACCAGTGATGCGGGACAGGGGGCGGGAGCGGCCCCAGATACGCAGTATTTT	CATSDAGQGAGAAPDTQYF
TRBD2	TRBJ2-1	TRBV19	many	TGTGCCAGCCGGGACTATCGGTACAATGAGCAGTTCTTC	CASRDYRYNEQFF
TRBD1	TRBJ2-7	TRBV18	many	TGTGCCAGCTCACCCCGGCAGGGGGCGATCTACGAGCAGTACTTC	CASSPRQGAIYEQYF
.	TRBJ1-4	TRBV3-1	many	TGTGCCAGCAGCCAAGGGGGCAGGGGATCTGCAACTAATGAAAAACTGTTTTTT	CASSQGGRGSATNEKLFF
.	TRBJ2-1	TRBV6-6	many	TGTGCCAGCAGTTACCATCCTAGCTCCTACAATGAGCAGTTCTTC	CASSYHPSSYNEQFF
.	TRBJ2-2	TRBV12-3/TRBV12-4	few	TGTGCCAGCAGCCGATCCAGGAGTGGGGGGACCGGGGAGCTGTTTTTT	CASSRSRSGGTGELFF
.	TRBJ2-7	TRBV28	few	TGTGCCAGCAGTTTAATACCGTGGGGTCACGAGCAGTACTTC	CASSLIPWGHEQYF
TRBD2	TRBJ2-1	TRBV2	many	TGTGCCAGCAGTGGGAGCGGGAGGGCCAATGAGCAGTTCTTC	CASSGSGRANEQFF
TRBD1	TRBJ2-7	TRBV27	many	TGTGCCAGCAACCCCACCGGGACAGGGAGATCCGAGCAGTACTTC	CASNPTGTGRSEQYF
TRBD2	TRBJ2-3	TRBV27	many	TGTGCCAGCAGTCCCCGACTAGCGGGCACAGATACGCAGTATTTT	CASSPRLAGTDTQYF
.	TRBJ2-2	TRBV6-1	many	TGTGCCAGCACCGGAGGGGGCGGGGAGCTGTTTTTT	CASTGGGGELFF
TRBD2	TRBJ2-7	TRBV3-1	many	TGTGCCAGCCTAGCGGGAGGGGAGGGTGGCGAGCAGTACTTC	CASLAGGEGGEQYF
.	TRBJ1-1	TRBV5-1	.	TGCGCCAGCAGAACCGACAGGCGCCCTGAAGCTTTCTTT	CASRTDRRPEAFF
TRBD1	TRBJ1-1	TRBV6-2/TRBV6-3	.	TGTGCCAGCAGTTACAGGGGGCCTAACACTGAAGCTTTCTTT	CASSYRGPNTEAFF
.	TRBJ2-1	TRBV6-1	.	TGTGCCAGCAGTGAAGCTTCGGCGGGATCCTACAATGAGCAGTTCTTC	CASSEASAGSYNEQFF
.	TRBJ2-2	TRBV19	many	TGTGCCAGTAGTTCCGGGACTTCGAACACCGGGGAGCTGTTTTTT	CASSSGTSNTGELFF
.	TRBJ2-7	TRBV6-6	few	TGTGCCAGCAGTTATGTGAATCCCTTCCTTTCCGAGCAGTACTTC	CASSYVNPFLSEQYF
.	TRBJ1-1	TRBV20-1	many	TGCAGGGCTTACAGGGTTAACACTGAAGCTTTCTTT	CRAYRVNTEAFF
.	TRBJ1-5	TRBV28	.	TGTGCCAGCAGTTTTGGTCTGGGAGACGTTAGCAATCAGCCCCAGCATTTT	CASSFGLGDVSNQPQHF
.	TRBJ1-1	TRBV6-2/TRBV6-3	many	TGTGCCAGCAGCCTAAACAGGGTCACTGAAGCTTTCTTT	CASSLNRVTEAFF
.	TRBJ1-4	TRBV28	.	TGTGCCAGCGGGCCCTCGTGGGGGGAGACCGGCTATAATGAAAAACTGTTTTTT	CASGPSWGETGYNEKLFF
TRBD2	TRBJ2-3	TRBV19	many	TGTGCCAGTAGTGAGGAGACAGCGGGGTCTGCAGATACGCAGTATTTT	CASSEETAGSADTQYF
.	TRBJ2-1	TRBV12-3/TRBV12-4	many	TGTGCCAGCAGCCAGTTGGGGCCAGGGGCGCAGTTCTTC	CASSQLGPGAQFF
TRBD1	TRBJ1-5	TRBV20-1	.	TGCAGTGCTCCAAAGGACAGGCCCGATAGCAATCAGCCCCAGCATTTT	CSAPKDRPDSNQPQHF
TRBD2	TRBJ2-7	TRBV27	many	TGTGCCAGCAGTGGGAGGGGAGGCCCCTACGAGCAGTACTTC	CASSGRGGPYEQYF
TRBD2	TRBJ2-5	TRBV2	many	TGTGCCAGCAGTGAGACTAGCGGGACACAAGAGACCCAGTACTTC	CASSETSGTQETQYF
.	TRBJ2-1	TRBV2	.	TGTGCCAGCAGGGGGGGAGTCTTAAGCTCCTACAATGAGCAGTTCTTC	CASRGGVLSSYNEQFF
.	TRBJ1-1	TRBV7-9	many	TGTGCCAGCAGCTTAGGACGGACTGAAGCTTTCTTT	CASSLGRTEAFF
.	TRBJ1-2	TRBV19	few	TGTGCCAGTACCCCCCAGGGGACCAACTATGGCTACACCTTC	CASTPQGTNYGYTF
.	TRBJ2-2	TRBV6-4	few	TGTGCCAGCAGGGGGGCAGGTGGTGAGCTGTTTTTT	CASRGAGGELFF
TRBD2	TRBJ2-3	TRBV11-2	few	TGTGCCAGCAGCTCCGTCGGGTTAGCGGGAGGCCAAGATACGCAGTATTTT	CASSSVGLAGGQDTQYF
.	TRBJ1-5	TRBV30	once	TGTGCCTGGAGTGTACAACCGGGAAATCAGCCCCAGCATTTT	CAWSVQPGNQPQHF
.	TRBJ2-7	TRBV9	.	TGTGCCAGCAGCGTAGGAACAGGGAGCTCCTACGAGCAGTACTTC	CASSVGTGSSYEQYF
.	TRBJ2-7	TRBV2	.	TGTGCCAGCAGTGATAGAGTCTACGAGCAGTACTTC	CASSDRVYEQYF
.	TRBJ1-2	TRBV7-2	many	TGTGCCAGCACCGTGGCGGTGGGTTTTAACTATGGCTACACCTTC	CASTVAVGFNYGYTF
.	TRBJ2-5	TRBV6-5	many	TGTGCCAGCAGTTACTCGTCTGCCAAAGAGACCCAGTACTTC	CASSYSSAKETQYF
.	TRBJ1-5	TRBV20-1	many	TGCAGTGCTAGAAGGACGGCGAGCAATCAGCCCCAGCATTTT	CSARRTASNQPQHF
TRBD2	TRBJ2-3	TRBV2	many	TGTGCCAGCAAACAAACCGGGACTAGCGGGGTAGATACGCAGTATTTT	CASKQTGTSGVDTQYF